These 17 T cell receptor beta chains were all obtained from the same sample, sequenced in a study of OX40 agonist ivuxolimab in advanced cancers. Clones were sequenced by immunoSEQ multiplex PCR, and TCRdb holds only the in-frame ones, with some missing. The repertoire includes fewer than 25,000 clones, less than 90% of them detected once, and roughly a third sits in the top ten. The sequencing used CD4+ or CD8+ T cells sorted from blood, collected in a trial of the OX40 agonist ivuxolimab. The receptors derive from an adult with an advanced solid tumor such as melanoma, head and neck, liver or kidney cancer.

The chain recombines TRBV7-2 with TRBJ2-7, with TRBD1 matching 8 bases. V dropped 6 bases and J dropped 3; count of bases not matched to a gene: 7. The CDR3 loop spans 14 amino acids. CDR1 and CDR2 (germline): SGHTA, FQGNSA. The DNA for the CDR3 is TGTGCCAGCAGTTATGGGACAGGACTCTACGAGCAGTACTTC. This codes for CASSYGTGLYEQYF.

The chain combines TRBV7-9 with TRBJ2-2; D may be TRBD2 (6 bases). The V gene lost 1 base and the J gene lost 6 bases, with 9 bases spanning the gap. Germline loops: CDR1 SEHNR, CDR2 FQNEAQ (reference sequence). The CDR3 sequence is 14 residues long. For the CDR3, the DNA is TGTGCCAGCAGCTTAGTACCGGGGGCCGGGGAGCTGTTTTTT. It yields the protein CASSLVPGAGELFF.

With regard to this clone: An end of the junction differs from the germline gene, which may be a read error. This sequence joins TRBV18 and TRBJ2-1, with 7 bases lining up with TRBD1. The germline V gene encodes CDR1 KGHSH and CDR2 LQKENI. The CDR3 has 11 amino acids. The CDR3 DNA reads as TGTGCCAGCTCACCCGACAGGGTTATGCTCTTC. It yields the protein CASSPDRVMLF.

This rearrangement joins TRBV18 to TRBJ1-6; D may be TRBD1 (5 bases). The V end was cut by 1 base, the J end by 10 bases, with 17 bases between. Germline lookup yields CDR1 KGHSH and CDR2 LQKENI. The CDR3 extends over 16 amino acids. The CDR3 region is CASSPRNFRGWSPLHF. CDR3 DNA sequence: TGTGCCAGCTCACCACGGAATTTCCGGGGGTGGTCACCCCTCCACTTT.

The genes are TRBV20-1 and TRBJ1-2, with unresolved D. Germline CDR1 DFQATT, CDR2 SNEGSKA (reference sequence). Deletions cut 8 bases from V and 0 bases from J, with 7 bases between. There are 11 residues in the CDR3. The CDR3 DNA sequence: TGCAGTCCCGGGGCTAACTATGGCTACACCTTC. Protein: CSPGANYGYTF.

The count of this clone is one. The chain is built from TRBV5-1 and TRBJ2-7; possible D gene TRBD1, 6 bases. CDR3 length equals 15 residues. CDR1 is SGHRS, CDR2 YFSETQ, per germline. The germline V and J ends were trimmed by 5 bases and 0 bases, with 15 bases remaining between them. The CDR3 nucleotides are TGCGCCAGCAGATACGAGGGGGTTAGCTCCTACGAGCAGTACTTC. Protein product: CASRYEGVSSYEQYF.

In its sample, this clone was seen a few times. This sequence joins TRBV28 and TRBJ1-1; D remains unclear. The germline gives CDR1 MDHEN, CDR2 SYDVKM. V was cut by 4 bases and J by 1 base, with 10 bases left in between. This CDR3 contains 14 residues. As DNA, the CDR3 is TGTGCCAGCAGTTCGTACGGCGAGAACACTGAAGCTTTCTTT. Amino acids: CASSSYGENTEAFF.

The chain is built from TRBV4-3 and TRBJ2-7; TRBD1 matches at 7 bases. The CDR3 has 15 residues. V trimming: 4 bases; J trimming: 3 bases; junction bases outside the gene matches: 9. CDR1 and CDR2 (germline): LGHNA, YSLEER. CDR3 DNA: TGCGCCAGCAGCCGACGGGACAGAGCAAACTACGAGCAGTACTTC. Protein sequence: CASSRRDRANYEQYF.

The chain joins TRBV2 to TRBJ2-1; TRBD2 agrees at 10 bases. CDR3 length equals 14 residues. Germline loops: CDR1 SNHLY, CDR2 FYNNEI. Trimming removed 3 bases from V and 10 bases from J; junction bases left unmatched: 6. The CDR3, as DNA: TGTGCCAGCAGTGAGTCTAGCGGGAGTCAAGAGCAGTTCTTC. Translated, it gives CASSESSGSQEQFF.

The rearrangement uses TRBV9 and TRBJ1-6; a possible D gene is TRBD1 (6 bases). Trimming removed 4 bases from V and 4 bases from J, with 15 bases in between. This CDR3 is built from 16 residues. Germline CDR1 SGDLS, CDR2 YYNGEE. CDR3 coding DNA: TGTGCCAGCAGCTTCCGGGACACCGCTTATAATTCACCCCTCCACTTT. Its protein is CASSFRDTAYNSPLHF.

The chain carries TRBV6-6 and TRBJ2-5; D not resolved. The CDR3 is 14 residues long. Looked up from germline, CDR1 is MNHNY and CDR2 is SVGAGI (reference sequence). V was pared by 1 base and J by 1 base, with 7 bases between. CDR3 bases: TGTGCCAGCAGTTACTGGGTTCCCCAAGAGACCCAGTACTTC. It is translated as CASSYWVPQETQYF.

The V gene is TRBV5-3, the J gene TRBJ2-5; D not resolved. TRBV5-3 is classed as an ORF, of uncertain function. V lost 9 bases to trimming and J lost 1 base, with 19 bases between them. This CDR3 is 15 amino acids long. Written as DNA, the CDR3 is TGTGCCATCTCAAGGGCCCTTACTGCCCAAGAGACCCAGTACTTC. As protein: CAISRALTAQETQYF.

This clone has only one observation. This rearrangement joins TRBV6-5 to TRBJ1-3; the D is unclear. V was shortened by 2 bases and J by 0 bases, with 8 bases between the two germline ends. The CDR3 consists of 15 residues. In germline, CDR1 is MNHEY, CDR2 SVGAGI. Here the CDR3 reads CASSYSLNSGNTIYF. The CDR3, as DNA: TGTGCCAGCAGTTACAGTCTTAACTCTGGAAACACCATATATTTT.

This chain uses TRBV7-9 with TRBJ2-3; 16 bases line up with TRBD2. The J segment lost 2 bases and the V segment lost 3 bases, leaving 5 bases of the junction unmatched. Per germline, CDR1 SEHNR and CDR2 FQNEAQ (reference sequence). This CDR3 contains 18 residues. In nucleotides, the CDR3 is TGTGCCAGCAGCTTTGGGACTAGCGGGAGGGCCCTCACAGATACGCAGTATTTT. It translates to CASSFGTSGRALTDTQYF.

The chain carries TRBV7-2 and TRBJ2-7; D uncertain. CDR3 length: 14 residues. Germline V CDR1 and CDR2: SGHTA, FQGNSA. Trimming shortened V by 4 bases and J by 2 bases, and 12 bases separated the two germline ends. CDR3 sequence: CASSSRNRPYEQYF. In DNA, the CDR3 is TGTGCCAGCAGCTCCAGGAACCGTCCCTACGAGCAGTACTTC.

CDR3 in amino acids: CASSNRDRSGYTF. The CDR3 DNA sequence: TGTGCCAGCAGTAACCGGGACAGGAGTGGCTACACCTTC. The chain recombines TRBV6-5 with TRBJ1-2; 8 nucleotides agree with TRBD1. V was pared by 5 bases and J by 7 bases, with 6 bases of the junction left unmatched. Germline V gives CDR1 MNHEY, CDR2 SVGAGI. This CDR3 region has 13 residues.

The chain links TRBV29-1 to TRBJ2-1; 16 nucleotides match TRBD2. The germline CDR1 and CDR2 sequences are SQVTM and ANQGSEA. The V and J ends lost 6 bases and 9 bases, in that order; junction bases with no gene match: 5. The CDR3 has 14 residues. DNA for the CDR3: TGCAGCGTCGCCGGGACTAGCGGGAGGGCTGAGCAGTTCTTC. It codes for CSVAGTSGRAEQFF.